These 9 T cell receptor beta chains came from one sample sequenced in a study of Tregs in tolerant kidney transplant recipients. TCRdb's table, derived via immunoSEQ multiplex PCR, lists solely in-frame clones and lacks some. Seen in this sample are some 31,000 clones; the ten most common clones hold about 7.6%. Source: CD8+ T cells from blood, taken before the transplant. These TCRs come from a human donor who received a combined kidney and bone marrow transplant.

With respect to this clone: The CDR3 goes on 3 residues after the read ends, and that part is filled in from the germline J gene. The chain couples TRBV2 to TRBJ2-7; 12 bases fit TRBD2. The CDR3 is 17 amino acids. The V segment lost 3 bases and the J segment 3 bases; nucleotides outside the gene matches: 9. The germline gives CDR1 SNHLY, CDR2 FYNNEI. The CDR3 DNA, read in part, is TGTGCCAGCAGTGACGGGACTAGCGGGTCTACCCTCTACGAG. Its protein is CASSDGTSGSTLYE. The entire CDR3 reads CASSDGTSGSTLYEQYF.

Details on this clone: The CDR3 goes on 3 residues after the read ends, and that part is filled in from the germline J gene. J is TRBJ2-1 and V is TRBV7-6; D unclear. The CDR3 runs to 16 residues. Between the trimmed V and J ends, which lost 5 bases and 0 bases, there was a span of 14 bases. Germline values: CDR1 SGHVS, CDR2 FNYEAQ. This chain's CDR3 is CASSPQPLSSYNEQFF. The part of the CDR3 DNA that was read is TGTGCCAGCAGCCCACAGCCCCTGAGCTCCTACAATGAG.

On this clone itself: The read comes to an end 3 residues before the CDR3 does, leaving the germline J gene to fill in the end. The chain recombines TRBV2 with TRBJ1-2; D not certain. Germline V lookup: CDR1 SNHLY, CDR2 FYNNEI. Trimming cost V 3 bases and J 0 bases, with 8 bases left between them. The CDR3 contains 14 residues. The CDR3 bases that were read are TGTGCCAGCAGTGAGGCTCTCGCTAACTATGGC. Its translation is CASSEALANYG. The complete CDR3 protein is CASSEALANYGYTF.

Concerning this clone: The read finishes 3 residues shy of the CDR3 end, and the germline J gene is used to complete it. The chain uses TRBV5-1 and TRBJ2-5; 10 nucleotides agree with TRBD2. The CDR3 is 17 amino acids. Germline V gene data show CDR1 as SGHRS and CDR2 as YFSETQ. With 7 bases clipped from V and 2 bases from J, the junction kept 14 bases outside the gene matches. This CDR3 reads CASSLTFTSGDQETQYF. The covered CDR3 bases are TGCGCCAGCTCCCTGACATTTACTAGCGGGGATCAAGAGACC.

A note on this clone: The DNA ends 3 residues before the CDR3 does, and the rest of the CDR3 is filled in from the germline J gene. The chain joins TRBV2 to TRBJ1-2; D is undetermined. Trimming took off 4 bases at V and 4 bases at J, with 7 bases between the two ends. Germline CDR1 and CDR2: SNHLY and FYNNEI. This CDR3 comprises 12 residues. Partial CDR3 DNA: TGTGCCAGCAGTGGAGGTGTCTATGGC. This encodes CASSGGVYG. In full, the CDR3 reads CASSGGVYGYTF.

A word on this clone: Coverage ceases 3 residues before the CDR3 finishes, and the germline J gene fills in the end. This sequence joins TRBV5-4 and TRBJ2-5; tentative D call: TRBD2 (5 bases). The V gene's germline CDR1 is SGHNT and CDR2 YYREEE (reference sequence). The CDR3 runs to 14 residues. V was trimmed by 4 bases and J by 1 base, leaving 11 bases between them. The CDR3 loop reads CASSLSGGQETQYF. CDR3 bases read: TGTGCCAGCAGCCTCTCAGGAGGCCAAGAGACC.

With respect to this clone: The read halts 3 residues ahead of the CDR3 end, with the missing end drawn from the germline J gene. This rearrangement joins TRBV20-1 to TRBJ2-1, with 10 bases identical to TRBD1. The CDR3 contains 16 residues. V was pared by 0 bases and J by 2 bases, with 4 bases of the junction left unmatched. Germline V gene lookup returns CDR1 DFQATT and CDR2 SNEGSKA (reference sequence). CDR3 bases read: TGCAGTGCTAGAGAGGCTGACAGGGGGCCCTACAATGAG. It is translated as CSAREADRGPYNE. The entire CDR3 protein is CSAREADRGPYNEQFF.

Concerning this clone: The CDR3 is cut off 3 residues early in the read; its end comes from the germline J gene. The genes are TRBV19 and TRBJ2-1; D possibly corresponds to TRBD2 (7 bases). Germline V CDR1 and CDR2: LNHDA, SQIVND (reference sequence). The length of the CDR3 is 17 residues. Trimming cost V 3 bases and J 3 bases, with 18 bases left between them. The CDR3 DNA, read in part, is TGTGCCAGTAGTATGAGGAGGGGGGGGCCAGGCTACAATGAG. It encodes CASSMRRGGPGYNE. Given in full, the CDR3 is CASSMRRGGPGYNEQFF.

Worth noting for this clone: The missing CDR3 end, 3 residues past where the read stops, is filled in from the germline J gene. The chain joins TRBV6-2 or TRBV6-3 to TRBJ2-7; TRBD2 aligns across 13 bases. The germline V gene encodes CDR1 MNHEY and CDR2 SVGEGT. V lost 8 bases and J lost 3; bases outside the gene matches: 4. This CDR3 has 14 residues. The DNA read from the CDR3 is TGTGCCAGCGAAGGGACTAGCGGGATCTACGAG. Protein sequence: CASEGTSGIYE. In full, the CDR3 is CASEGTSGIYEQYF.